This TCR beta chain was obtained from a study of cytomegalovirus exposure and HLA in healthy donors. V was clipped by 7 bases and J by 1 base; unmatched bases: 4. Per germline, CDR1 MNHNS and CDR2 SASEGT. The CDR3 runs 14 residues. Concerning this clone: Its antigen remains unknown.

It was with 60 Vbeta and 13 Jbeta primers that the PCR ran. The assay was immunoSEQ multiplex PCR, and TCRdb's table has in-frame clones only and misses some. The data contain about 83,000 clones, just under 75% of them singletons. General observations from the study: CMV antigen specificity was confirmed in vitro for three CMV-associated chains. Being indistinguishable, some V segments were excluded, TRBV6-2 and TRBV6-3 among them.

This chain connects TRBV6-1 to TRBJ1-1, with 9 bases aligning to TRBD1. This TCR derives from a man aged 55 to 69 in good health and CMV-seronegative. Material for sequencing was PBMCs. The CDR3: CASNPTGGNTEAFF. Written as DNA, the CDR3 is TGTGCCAGCAACCCGACAGGGGGGAACACTGAAGCTTTCTTT.